This T cell receptor (beta chain) was profiled in a study of PD-1 blockade in classical Hodgkin lymphoma. Findings of the study overall: Relapsed/refractory patients reportedly had the lowest baseline TCR diversity, below newly diagnosed patients, who were below healthy donors. Factors driving the repertoire differences, possibly disease activity or prior therapy, remain undefined.

Germline-derived CDR1 and CDR2 are SNHLY and FYNNEI. V shed 2 bases and J shed 3 bases, with 11 bases lying between them. There are 15 residues in the CDR3. Method: immunoSEQ multiplex PCR; TCRdb's copy keeps in-frame clones and lacks some. The sample yields approximately 17,000 clones, almost 85% seen once. A note on this clone: Its antigen is not identified.

Time point here: newly diagnosed, previously untreated cHL patient sample. Newly diagnosed classical Hodgkin lymphoma PBMCs, still untreated, provided the comparison samples. The sequence came from a human donor with classical Hodgkin lymphoma. This sequence joins TRBV2 and TRBJ1-3; perhaps TRBD1 as D (6 bases). Sequenced: peripheral blood mononuclear cells (PBMCs). The CDR3 sequence is CASSEFGGGGNTIYF. The DNA of the CDR3 is TGTGCCAGCAGTGAATTTGGGGGCGGTGGAAACACCATATATTTT.